These T cell receptor beta chains were read from a single sample in a study of T-cell memory formation after mild COVID-19. TCRdb recomputed calls from the 5' RACE reads with MiXCR, one row per CDR3 protein. The sample records fewer than 450,000 distinct CDR3 sequences, roughly 26% being singletons. The sample taken for sequencing was PBMCs or a T cell subset sorted from them (not recorded which). Source of these receptors: an adult woman who had mild COVID-19 (a few samples of this study predate the infection). Cell type and time point are not known. Each CDR3 is given with its conserved first and last residue. Fields, in order: V gene, D gene, clone size, J gene, CDR3 protein, CDR3 DNA. D genes are given only for firm matches. Expanded clones are given a class, and other clones once, few, many or no size at all.

TRBV12-3/TRBV12-4	TRBD2	few	TRBJ2-2	CASSKTSPGELFF	TGTGCCAGCAGTAAGACTAGCCCCGGGGAGCTGTTTTTT
TRBV5-1	NA	few	TRBJ2-5	CASSPGTSRQETQYF	TGCGCCAGCAGTCCAGGAACTAGCAGGCAAGAGACCCAGTACTTC
TRBV19	NA	few	TRBJ1-1	CASSIGTGPEAFF	TGTGCCAGTAGTATAGGAACCGGGCCTGAAGCTTTCTTT
TRBV5-6	NA	few	TRBJ2-7	CASCWGSYEQYF	TGTGCCAGCTGCTGGGGTTCGTACGAGCAGTACTTC
TRBV7-9	NA	few	TRBJ2-3	CASQTPGQGRTDTQYF	TGTGCCAGCCAAACCCCCGGCCAGGGGCGGACAGATACGCAGTATTTT
TRBV7-9	NA	NA	TRBJ1-5	CASSTGGTSNQPQHF	TGTGCCAGCAGTACAGGAGGGACAAGCAATCAGCCCCAGCATTTT
TRBV6-5	NA	NA	TRBJ1-3	CASISSGNTIYF	TGTGCCAGCATCAGCTCTGGAAACACCATATATTTT
TRBV12-3/TRBV12-4	TRBD2	NA	TRBJ2-1	CASRPGLEKNEQFF	TGTGCCAGCAGACCGGGACTAGAAAAGAATGAGCAGTTCTTC
TRBV20-1	NA	few	TRBJ1-1	CSARDYLQQDTEAFF	TGCAGTGCTAGAGATTATCTACAACAAGACACTGAAGCTTTCTTT
TRBV6-6	TRBD1	NA	TRBJ1-5	CASSRDRVNQPQHF	TGTGCCAGCAGTCGGGACAGGGTAAATCAGCCCCAGCATTTT
TRBV12-3/TRBV12-4	NA	NA	TRBJ1-4	CASSPVPRVLNEKLFF	TGTGCCAGCAGTCCTGTCCCGCGTGTCCTTAATGAAAAACTGTTTTTT
TRBV6-5	TRBD2	NA	TRBJ2-3	CASRLRTSGITDTQYF	TGTGCCAGCAGACTCCGGACTAGCGGGATAACAGATACGCAGTATTTT
TRBV7-2	NA	few	TRBJ2-7	CASSLAGPGPNEQYF	TGTGCCAGCAGCTTAGCGGGTCCTGGTCCTAACGAGCAGTACTTC
TRBV12-3/TRBV12-4	TRBD1	few	TRBJ1-4	CASSLSGQGYEKLFF	TGTGCCAGCAGTTTATCGGGACAGGGGTATGAAAAACTGTTTTTT
TRBV7-9	TRBD2	NA	TRBJ2-7	CASSLAPSGSYEQYF	TGTGCCAGCAGCTTAGCGCCTAGCGGGAGCTACGAGCAGTACTTC
TRBV9	NA	few	TRBJ1-1	CASSVVSRKAFF	TGTGCCAGCAGCGTAGTGAGTCGGAAAGCTTTCTTT
TRBV27	TRBD2	NA	TRBJ2-5	CASSISGGADETQYF	TGTGCCAGCAGTATTAGCGGGGGGGCGGATGAGACCCAGTACTTC
TRBV10-3	NA	few	TRBJ2-2	CAISGNSGELFF	TGTGCCATCAGTGGAAATTCCGGGGAGCTGTTTTTT
TRBV5-5	NA	NA	TRBJ1-4	CASSFGAGYSEKLFF	TGTGCCAGCAGCTTTGGGGCAGGTTATAGCGAAAAACTGTTTTTT
TRBV12-3/TRBV12-4	NA	NA	TRBJ2-7	CASSRLSYEQYF	TGTGCCAGCAGCCGTCTCTCCTACGAGCAGTACTTC
TRBV9	NA	NA	TRBJ1-6	CASSVAQGNNSPLHF	TGTGCCAGCAGCGTAGCTCAGGGGAATAATTCACCCCTCCACTTT
TRBV24-1	NA	many	TRBJ2-3	CATSGGTGAVTDTQYF	TGTGCCACCAGTGGGGGGACCGGGGCGGTCACAGATACGCAGTATTTT
TRBV4-1	NA	NA	TRBJ2-7	CASSQETGLSYEQYF	TGCGCCAGCAGCCAGGAGACCGGACTCTCCTACGAGCAGTACTTC
TRBV5-6	TRBD1	once	TRBJ1-2	CASSSDRTGGVKGYTF	TGTGCCAGCAGCTCAGACAGGACAGGGGGCGTAAAAGGCTACACCTTC
TRBV5-1	NA	NA	TRBJ1-6	CASSLTISRDTDNSPLHF	TGCGCCAGCAGCCTCACAATTAGCCGGGACACGGATAATTCACCCCTCCACTTT
TRBV5-6	NA	many	TRBJ2-1	CASSPPPYNEQFF	TGTGCCAGCAGCCCCCCTCCTTACAATGAGCAGTTCTTC
TRBV24-1	NA	few	TRBJ2-3	CATSDQGEGTDTQYF	TGTGCCACCAGTGATCAGGGAGAAGGGACAGATACGCAGTATTTT
TRBV7-2	NA	NA	TRBJ2-7	CASSLNRATLHEQYF	TGTGCCAGCAGCTTGAACCGAGCTACCCTTCACGAGCAGTACTTC
TRBV3-1	NA	NA	TRBJ2-7	CASSPGPDAYEQYF	TGTGCCAGCAGCCCCGGGCCGGACGCCTACGAGCAGTACTTC
TRBV24-1	TRBD1	NA	TRBJ1-2	CATSDFGPTGNGYTF	TGTGCCACCAGTGATTTTGGGCCGACAGGGAATGGCTACACCTTC
TRBV20-1	NA	NA	TRBJ2-4	CSAGGHIQYF	TGCAGTGCTGGAGGTCACATTCAGTACTTC
TRBV4-2	NA	few	TRBJ1-2	CASSQDRQVNGYTF	TGTGCCAGCAGCCAAGACCGACAGGTGAATGGCTACACCTTC
TRBV5-8	TRBD2	few	TRBJ2-3	CASSSGGGLGHTQYF	TGTGCCAGCAGCTCGGGGGGGGGCCTGGGTCATACGCAGTATTTT
TRBV5-1	TRBD1	NA	TRBJ2-6	CDSSLTGMSSGANVLTF	TGCGACAGCAGCTTGACAGGGATGAGCTCTGGGGCCAACGTCCTGACTTTC
TRBV6-5	TRBD1	few	TRBJ1-4	CASSYSGTGAIGEKLFF	TGTGCCAGCAGTTACTCCGGGACAGGGGCGATAGGGGAAAAACTGTTTTTT
TRBV7-9	NA	once	TRBJ1-1	CASSNTNTEAFF	TGTGCCAGCAGCAATACGAACACTGAAGCTTTCTTT
TRBV27	NA	many	TRBJ2-7	CASRGLTYEQYF	TGTGCCAGCAGGGGACTCACCTACGAGCAGTACTTC
TRBV5-5	NA	NA	TRBJ1-1	CASSLEPSNTEAFF	TGTGCCAGCAGCTTGGAACCGTCGAACACTGAAGCTTTCTTT
TRBV7-9	TRBD2	NA	TRBJ2-1	CASSSPSGTSNEQFF	TGTGCCAGCAGTTCCCCGTCCGGGACTAGCAATGAGCAGTTCTTC
TRBV11-2	TRBD2	NA	TRBJ2-1	CASSLTAGVYNEQFF	TGTGCCAGCAGCTTAACAGCGGGGGTGTACAATGAGCAGTTCTTC
TRBV6-5	TRBD1	few	TRBJ1-2	CASSRQGALYGYTF	TGTGCCAGCAGCAGACAGGGGGCCCTCTATGGCTACACCTTC
TRBV6-5	TRBD1	NA	TRBJ2-7	CASSPPGTVYEQYF	TGTGCCAGCAGCCCGCCCGGGACAGTCTACGAGCAGTACTTC
TRBV7-9	TRBD2	few	TRBJ2-5	CASSSGLAGGSYETQYF	TGTGCCAGCAGCTCGGGACTAGCGGGAGGTTCGTACGAGACCCAGTACTTC
TRBV7-9	TRBD2	NA	TRBJ2-3	CASSSGTSGTGDTQYF	TGTGCCAGCAGCTCGGGGACTAGCGGGACGGGAGATACGCAGTATTTT
TRBV24-1	NA	NA	TRBJ2-7	CATAAGDYEQYF	TGTGCCACCGCCGCGGGCGACTACGAGCAGTACTTC
TRBV5-4	TRBD2	few	TRBJ2-1	CASSAPTSGEHEQFF	TGTGCCAGCTCCGCCCCGACTAGCGGTGAGCATGAGCAGTTCTTC
TRBV7-6	TRBD1	NA	TRBJ2-7	CASSLDRGRGQGYEQYF	TGTGCCAGCAGCTTAGATCGAGGAAGGGGACAGGGCTACGAGCAGTACTTC
TRBV3-1	NA	few	TRBJ2-3	CASSQGERFPDTQYF	TGTGCCAGCAGCCAAGGGGAAAGATTCCCAGATACGCAGTATTTT
TRBV19	TRBD2	few	TRBJ2-7	CASSRGGGYEQYF	TGTGCCAGTAGTCGGGGGGGCGGTTACGAGCAGTACTTC
TRBV6-5	NA	few	TRBJ2-7	CASSYLGGSSYEQYF	TGTGCCAGCAGTTATCTTGGCGGAAGCTCCTACGAGCAGTACTTC
TRBV29-1	TRBD2	NA	TRBJ2-7	CSVPLTSGYYEQYF	TGCAGCGTCCCGCTTACTAGCGGCTACTACGAGCAGTACTTC
TRBV7-8	TRBD1	NA	TRBJ2-7	CASSWDRGSEQYF	TGTGCCAGCAGCTGGGACAGGGGCTCCGAGCAGTACTTC
TRBV7-9	NA	few	TRBJ2-2	CASSLEAIGTGELFF	TGTGCCAGCAGCTTAGAGGCTATTGGCACCGGGGAGCTGTTTTTT